The next 4 T cell receptor beta chains were all read from a single sample in a study of T cell responses to AZD1222 COVID-19 vaccine (dated by TCRdb to about 2021). Libraries were made using the immunoSEQ multiplex PCR assay. TCRdb retrieved this table from immuneACCESS and kept in-frame rearrangements only. Not all clones are present; in checked studies, unresolved V genes account for under half, and no reason is known for the remainder. Counted in this sample were approximately 130,000 clones; around 90% of them appeared once. Of the sample, under 6% is held by the ten largest clones. According to the study, the label for this sample's time point signals: about 28 days (+/-7) after the second vaccine dose. The starting material was peripheral blood, obtained 28 days after the second AZD1222 dose. The origin of the receptors is an adult who received the AZD1222 COVID-19 vaccine.

This chain links TRBV28 with TRBJ1-1; possibly TRBD1 for D (5 bases). Germline loops: CDR1 MDHEN, CDR2 SYDVKM. The ends were cut back, 7 bases at V and 1 base at J, with 13 bases in the middle. This CDR3 contains 14 residues. The CDR3 protein is CASTSGEKNTEAFF. Here the CDR3 DNA reads TGTGCCAGCACATCGGGGGAGAAGAACACTGAAGCTTTCTTT. The entire variable domain, with the rest obtained from reference TRBV28 and TRBJ1-1, is as follows: DVKVTQSSRYLVKRTGEKVFLECVQDMDHENMFWYRQDPGLGLRLIYFSYDVKMKEKGDIPEGYSVSREKKERFSLILESASTNQTSMYLCASTSGEKNTEAFFGQGTRLTVV.

The rearrangement uses TRBV29-1 and TRBJ2-1, with D possibly called TRBD1 or TRBD2 (5 bases each). The CDR3 is 15 residues long. The ends were cut back, 4 bases at V and 0 bases at J, with 13 bases in the middle. CDR1 and CDR2 from the germline V gene are SQVTM and ANQGSEA. This CDR3 is CSVGDRRSSYNEQFF. CDR3 DNA: TGCAGCGTTGGGGACCGGAGGAGCTCCTACAATGAGCAGTTCTTC.

This chain connects TRBV27 to TRBJ1-1; no reliable D call. The CDR3 covers 13 residues. The germline CDR1 and CDR2 sequences are MNHEY and SMNVEV (reference sequence). V lost 2 bases to trimming and J lost 0 bases, with 4 bases between them. The DNA for the CDR3 is TGTGCCAGCAGTTTAATGGTGAACACTGAAGCTTTCTTT. Translating gives CASSLMVNTEAFF.

This clone has more than one count but fewer than ten. The chain joins TRBV7-9 to TRBJ2-1; 7 positions agree with TRBD2. V lost 0 bases and J lost 4; bases outside the gene matches: 6. CDR1 is SEHNR and CDR2 is FQNEAQ in the germline V gene (reference sequence). The CDR3 is 16 residues long. DNA for the CDR3: TGTGCCAGCAGCTTAGCGCTGAGCGGGGTTTACAATGAGCAGTTCTTC. Translating gives CASSLALSGVYNEQFF.